The 22 T cell receptor beta chains given below trace back to one sample, sequenced in a study of blood T cell repertoires in COVID-19. Assay used: immunoSEQ multiplex PCR; TCRdb lists only in-frame clones, some missing. The sample lists some 120,000 clones; around four fifths were seen once. The sequenced sample was peripheral blood. Source of these receptors: a man between 60 and 70 years old with acute or convalescent COVID-19.

The V call is TRBV27, the J call TRBJ1-5, with D maybe TRBD1 (5 bases). The CDR3 contains 16 residues. V lost 6 bases, J lost 5 bases, and 20 bases lay in between. The germline CDR1 and CDR2 sequences are MNHEY and SMNVEV (reference sequence). The CDR3 nucleotides are TGTGCCAGCAGCCTCAGGCGGCCCCAGGGCCATCAGCCCCAGCATTTT. Its protein is CASSLRRPQGHQPQHF.

This rearrangement joins TRBV9 to TRBJ1-3; D is unresolved. The V gene's germline CDR1 is SGDLS and CDR2 YYNGEE. The CDR3 sequence is 13 residues long. The V and J ends lost 3 bases and 4 bases respectively, with 8 bases between them. The CDR3 is CASSGLTGNTIYF. In DNA form, the CDR3 reads TGTGCCAGCAGCGGCTTAACAGGAAACACCATATATTTT.

The genes are TRBV7-2 and TRBJ2-7; D perhaps matches TRBD2 (6 bases). V shed 2 bases and J shed 5 bases, with 13 bases lying between them. CDR1 and CDR2 (germline): SGHTA, FQGNSA. The CDR3 consists of 14 residues. The CDR3: CASSLLAFQHEQYF. The CDR3 nucleotides read TGTGCCAGCAGCTTACTAGCGTTTCAACACGAGCAGTACTTC.

This chain links TRBV5-1 with TRBJ1-2; 8 nucleotides align to TRBD1. Germline CDR1 is SGHRS and CDR2 is YFSETQ. Trimming cost V 3 bases and J 3 bases; bases outside gene matches: 4. The CDR3 runs to 14 residues. CDR3 in amino acids: CASSSGQDDYGYTF. CDR3 nucleotides: TGCGCCAGCAGCTCGGGACAGGACGACTATGGCTACACCTTC.

The CDR3 nucleotides are TGCAGCGTTGGGGGGAGGGACACAGATACGCAGTATTTT. Translating it yields CSVGGRDTDTQYF. The chain couples TRBV29-1 to TRBJ2-3, with 7 bases that match TRBD2. The trim removed 4 bases at V and 2 bases at J, leaving 3 bases unmatched. CDR1 is SQVTM and CDR2 is ANQGSEA in the germline V gene. This CDR3 has 13 amino acids.

The chain employs TRBV5-5 and TRBJ1-1, with D perhaps TRBD1 (6 bases). Between the trimmed V and J ends, which lost 1 base and 4 bases, there was a span of 8 bases. The germline gives CDR1 SGHKS, CDR2 YYEKEE (reference sequence). The CDR3 is made up of 13 amino acids. CDR3 in DNA: TGTGCCAGCAGCTTGAGGGGGATCACTGAAGCTTTCTTT. Translating it yields CASSLRGITEAFF.

The genes are TRBV5-1 and TRBJ2-1, with a possible D match to TRBD2 (5 bases). The CDR3 loop spans 14 amino acids. Trimming stripped 0 bases from V and 6 bases from J, with 10 bases between. From germline, CDR1 is SGHRS and CDR2 YFSETQ. CDR3: CASSLELAGNEQFF. In DNA form, the CDR3 reads TGCGCCAGCAGCTTGGAGCTAGCAGGCAATGAGCAGTTCTTC.

This chain links TRBV4-1 with TRBJ2-1; 12 positions match TRBD2. J gave up 8 bases and V 8 bases, and 7 bases lay outside the gene matches. The CDR3 totals 14 residues. The germline gives CDR1 MGHRA, CDR2 YSYEKL. The CDR3 sequence is CASAGLAGIYEQFF. As DNA, the CDR3 is TGCGCCAGCGCCGGACTAGCGGGAATCTATGAGCAGTTCTTC.

This chain uses TRBV19 with TRBJ2-5; 10 bases are shared with TRBD2. The V segment lost 6 bases and the J segment 1 base; nucleotides outside the gene matches: 5. The CDR3 covers 15 residues. The germline V gene encodes CDR1 LNHDA and CDR2 SQIVND (reference sequence). This chain's CDR3 is CASRRLAGTQETQYF. DNA for the CDR3: TGTGCCAGTAGGCGACTAGCGGGCACCCAAGAGACCCAGTACTTC.

V and J are TRBV10-1 and TRBJ2-3, with 9 positions matching TRBD1. J gave up 0 bases and V 6 bases, and 4 bases lay outside the gene matches. The germline V gene has CDR1 WNHNN and CDR2 SYGVQD (reference sequence). This CDR3 region has 15 residues. This CDR3 reads CASSWTGVSTDTQYF. In DNA form, the CDR3 reads TGCGCCAGCAGCTGGACAGGGGTTAGCACAGATACGCAGTATTTT.

This clone was observed a handful of times. The chain links TRBV28 to TRBJ2-5; no firm D call. The CDR3 totals 18 residues. Germline V CDR1 and CDR2: MDHEN, SYDVKM. Deletions cut 5 bases from V and 0 bases from J, with 22 bases between. CDR3 loop: CASSTPLFIEVDQETQYF. DNA of the CDR3: TGTGCCAGCAGTACACCCCTTTTCATCGAAGTTGACCAAGAGACCCAGTACTTC.

This clone showed up just a few times. The V and J genes are TRBV13 and TRBJ1-2; 10 positions match TRBD1. The germline gives CDR1 PRHDT, CDR2 FYEKMQ (reference sequence). CDR3 length equals 15 residues. The ends lost 6 bases at V and 9 bases at J; junction bases unmatched: 13. The CDR3 coding sequence is TGTGCCAGCAGGTGGACAGGGGGACCCTTATGGAGCTACACCTTC. Translated, it gives CASRWTGGPLWSYTF.

This clone was recorded only once. This chain uses TRBV27 with TRBJ2-2, with D tentatively TRBD1 (6 bases). CDR1 and CDR2 (germline): MNHEY, SMNVEV (reference sequence). This CDR3 is built from 14 residues. Trimming took off 8 bases at V and 1 base at J, with 11 bases between the two ends. The CDR3 spells CASRGGRNTGELFF. The CDR3 DNA follows: TGTGCCAGCCGAGGGGGACGGAACACCGGGGAGCTGTTTTTT.

The chain combines TRBV29-1 with TRBJ1-5; perhaps TRBD1 as D (5 bases). Germline lookup yields CDR1 SQVTM and CDR2 ANQGSEA. CDR3 length equals 12 residues. With 7 bases removed from V and 4 bases from J, the gap between germline ends came to 11 bases. The CDR3 spells CSGGPVNQPQHF. The CDR3 bases are TGCAGCGGGGGCCCTGTTAATCAGCCCCAGCATTTT.

The chain employs TRBV29-1 and TRBJ1-1; D remains unclear. V was trimmed by 0 bases and J by 4 bases, leaving 12 bases between them. The CDR3 has 14 amino acids. Per the germline V gene, CDR1 is SQVTM and CDR2 is ANQGSEA. This CDR3 reads CSVEDLEEGTEAFF. The DNA of the CDR3 is TGCAGCGTTGAAGATCTGGAGGAGGGCACTGAAGCTTTCTTT.

The chain has TRBV11-1 and TRBJ2-3; 8 bases fit TRBD2. CDR1 is SGHAT, CDR2 FQDESV, per germline (reference sequence). CDR3 length equals 16 residues. Unmatched junction bases numbered 8, after V lost 4 bases and J lost 2 bases. The CDR3 DNA reads as TGTGCCAGCAGCTATGTAGCGGGGTCACCCACAGATACGCAGTATTTT. Translating it yields CASSYVAGSPTDTQYF. The variable domain in full, with the rest retrieved from reference TRBV11-1 and TRBJ2-3, is EAEVAQSPRYKITEKSQAVAFWCDPISGHATLYWYRQILGQGPELLVQFQDESVVDDSQLPKDRFSAERLKGVDSTLKIQPAELGDSAMYLCASSYVAGSPTDTQYFGPGTRLTVL.

The rearrangement links TRBV2 to TRBJ1-4; 8 positions match TRBD1. The CDR3 length is 14 residues. Germline values: CDR1 SNHLY, CDR2 FYNNEI. V lost 5 bases and J lost 3; bases outside the gene matches: 2. The CDR3: CASSQGAPNEKLFF. In nucleotides, the CDR3 is TGTGCCAGCAGTCAGGGGGCTCCTAATGAAAAACTGTTTTTT.

The V call is TRBV9, the J call TRBJ2-2, with D possibly TRBD2 on 5 matching bases. Germline CDR1 is SGDLS and CDR2 is YYNGEE. V lost 0 bases, J lost 6 bases, and 12 bases lay in between. The CDR3 runs 15 residues. The CDR3 loop reads CASSVASSSAGELFF. The CDR3 bases are TGTGCCAGCAGCGTAGCGTCTAGCAGCGCCGGGGAGCTGTTTTTT. Complete variable domain (other parts from reference TRBV9 and TRBJ2-2): DSGVTQTPKHLITATGQRVTLRCSPRSGDLSVYWYQQSLDQGLQFLIQYYNGEERAKGNILERFSAQQFPDLHSELNLSSLELGDSALYFCASSVASSSAGELFFGEGSRLTVL.

This clone appeared a single time. One end of the junction does not line up with germline, which may come from a read error. The rearrangement links TRBV24-1 to TRBJ2-7; D might be TRBD2 (5 bases). The germline V gene encodes CDR1 KGHDR and CDR2 SFDVKD. This CDR3 contains 12 residues. The CDR3 bases are TGTGCCCGAAGGGCTGGACGGGCCGTTCGGAGGTTC. It specifies CARRAGRAVRRF.

This chain joins TRBV20-1 and TRBJ2-1; D uncertain. CDR3 size: 11 residues. Germline loops: CDR1 DFQATT, CDR2 SNEGSKA (reference sequence). V gave up 1 base and J gave up 5 bases, with 3 bases separating them. The CDR3 protein is CSARADNEQFF. CDR3 coding DNA: TGCAGTGCTAGAGCTGACAATGAGCAGTTCTTC.

The chain joins TRBV6-5 to TRBJ1-2, with 7 bases matching TRBD1. The CDR3 covers 14 residues. CDR1 and CDR2 from the germline V gene are MNHEY and SVGAGI. Losses at the gene ends were 5 bases for V and 2 bases for J; bases not matched to a gene: 5. DNA of the CDR3: TGTGCCAGCAGTAAAAAGGGACAGAACTATGGCTACACCTTC. This translates into CASSKKGQNYGYTF.

The gene calls are TRBV7-2 and TRBJ1-2; D gene uncertain. Germline assignment: CDR1 SGHTA and CDR2 FQGNSA. The CDR3 runs 14 residues. V was shortened by 2 bases and J by 5 bases, with 12 bases between the two germline ends. The CDR3 loop reads CASSLPGSDYGYTF. CDR3 nucleotide sequence: TGTGCCAGCAGCTTACCGGGGTCGGATTATGGCTACACCTTC.